This TCR beta chain comes out of a study of identical twins. Unique molecular identifiers were in the cDNA, with template-switch universal primer binding. TCRdb independently ran MiXCR on the 5' RACE reads; one entry per CDR3 protein. The sample records 460,000 or so distinct CDR3 sequences, approximately 15% being singletons. Of note for this clonotype: What it recognizes is unknown.

The study, taken as a whole, reports: The models gave estimates that fell short of the out-of-frame TCR alpha sharing seen in monozygotic twins. Partial confounding of zero-insertion analyses by invariant MAIT and iNKT cells was possible.

A further study also used this sample, focusing on yellow fever vaccine responses in identical twins. That source notes: On the reported evidence, twins' vaccine T cell responses seemed partly convergent and partly personalized.

The sample taken for sequencing was CD4+ T cells sorted from blood. The TCR originated in a woman aged 18 to 35 in good health.

The CDR3 here is CASSLRSRTSTDTQYF. CDR3 sequence (DNA): TGCGCCAGCAGCTTGCGGTCGAGAACTAGCACAGATACGCAGTATTTT. This chain joins TRBV5-1 and TRBJ2-3; D remains unclear. CDR1 SGHRS and CDR2 YFSETQ come from the germline V gene. V was clipped by 1 base and J by 0 bases, with 12 bases between them. This CDR3 is built from 16 residues.